This TCR beta chain was captured by sequencing in a study of cytomegalovirus exposure and HLA in healthy donors. Study conclusions and caveats: Listed as cytomegalovirus-associated were 164 TCR beta chains. The authors later found HLA-associated TCR beta chains more clonally expanded than equally common others. The authors reported that TCR beta sequences could predict HLA-A and HLA-B alleles. These predictions were accurate for most subjects in the first cohort.

Trimming removed 8 bases from V and 15 bases from J; junction bases left unmatched: 16. CDR1 and CDR2 from the germline V gene are MNHEY and SMNVEV (reference sequence). The length of the CDR3 is 14 residues. Researchers ran the PCR with 60 Vbeta and 13 Jbeta primers. Source study methods: Roughly 9.9 million shared chains were among the about 80 million unique TCR beta chains that a later analysis counted. Assay used: immunoSEQ multiplex PCR; TCRdb lists only in-frame clones, some missing. Clone size and the V and J calls come from that table; the DNA yielded D and trimming. The table lists 95,000 to 150,000 clones. In the case of this clone: The antigen is unknown.

Sequenced material: PBMCs. The chain is built from TRBV27 and TRBJ1-4; the match to TRBD1 covers 9 bases. The receptor was derived from a man aged 18 to 29 in good health and CMV-seronegative. The CDR3 region is CASSRGQGGGMMFF. The CDR3 nucleotides are TGTGCCAGCTCGCGGGGACAGGGAGGAGGAATGATGTTTTTT.